The 5 T cell receptor beta chains presented below share a single source sample, sequenced in a study of long-term antiretroviral therapy in people with HIV. With survey level as its setting, the immunoSEQ assay was v3.0. Data came from immunoSEQ multiplex PCR; TCRdb stores just in-frame clones and leaves some out. The sample comprises tens of thousands of clones, around four fifths of which are singletons, and 8% to 10% rests with the top ten. This material consisted of unsorted PBMCs, taken approximately 2.9 years after starting antiretroviral therapy. These receptors all stem from a man younger than 40 with HIV.

This chain joins TRBV7-9 and TRBJ2-5; TRBD2 aligns across 8 bases. Germline V lookup: CDR1 SEHNR, CDR2 FQNEAQ (reference sequence). The CDR3 consists of 14 residues. V lost 4 bases, J lost 5 bases, and 6 bases stayed unmatched. The CDR3 is CASSSTGGPETQYF. DNA of the CDR3: TGTGCCAGCAGCTCAACGGGAGGGCCTGAGACCCAGTACTTC. The complete variable domain, with remaining parts taken from reference TRBV7-9 and TRBJ2-5, reads DTGVSQNPRHKITKRGQNVTFRCDPISEHNRLYWYRQTLGQGPEFLTYFQNEAQLEKSRLLSDRFSAERPKGSFSTLEIQRTEQGDSAMYLCASSSTGGPETQYFGPGTRLLVL.

The chain combines TRBV10-3 with TRBJ1-3, with D possibly TRBD1 on 6 matching bases. V lost 0 bases and J 3 bases, leaving 12 bases between the germline ends. Germline V gives CDR1 ENHRY, CDR2 SYGVKD. The CDR3 has 16 residues. CDR3 protein: CAISESVRGGGNTIYF. CDR3 sequence (DNA): TGTGCCATCAGTGAGTCCGTCAGGGGAGGTGGAAACACCATATATTTT.

The CDR3 reads CASSLTSGGETQYF. As DNA, the CDR3 is TGTGCCAGCAGCCTCACTAGCGGCGGAGAGACCCAGTACTTC. V is TRBV7-8 and J is TRBJ2-5, with TRBD2 matching over 8 bases. Germline V lookup: CDR1 SGHVS, CDR2 FQNEAQ. The CDR3 is 14 amino acids. V shed 5 bases, J shed 4 bases, and the junction held 6 bases outside the gene matches.

V gene TRBV5-1 combines with J gene TRBJ2-7; 10 bases align to TRBD1. Per the germline V gene, CDR1 is SGHRS and CDR2 is YFSETQ. CDR3 length: 15 residues. V trimming: 4 bases; J trimming: 6 bases; junction bases outside the gene matches: 10. The CDR3 DNA is TGCGCCAGCAGCCTGGGCGGGACAGGGGTCGCCGAGCAGTACTTC. Amino acids: CASSLGGTGVAEQYF.

J is TRBJ2-3 and V is TRBV13; 9 bases are a match to TRBD1. The CDR3 runs to 16 residues. Per germline, CDR1 PRHDT and CDR2 FYEKMQ (reference sequence). After removal of 0 bases from V and 3 bases from J, the junction contained 4 bases not matched to a gene. The CDR3 is CASSLGRDRVTDTQYF. CDR3 DNA sequence: TGTGCCAGCAGCTTAGGCCGGGACAGGGTAACAGATACGCAGTATTTT.